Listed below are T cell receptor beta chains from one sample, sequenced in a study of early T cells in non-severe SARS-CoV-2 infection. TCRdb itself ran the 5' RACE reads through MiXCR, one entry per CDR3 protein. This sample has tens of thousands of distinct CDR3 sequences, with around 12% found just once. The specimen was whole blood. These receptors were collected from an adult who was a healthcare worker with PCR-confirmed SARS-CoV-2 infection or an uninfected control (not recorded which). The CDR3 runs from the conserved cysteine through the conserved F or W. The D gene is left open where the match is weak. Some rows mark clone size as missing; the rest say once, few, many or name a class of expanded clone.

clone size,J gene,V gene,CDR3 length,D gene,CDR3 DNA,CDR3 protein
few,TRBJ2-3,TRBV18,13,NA,TGTGCCAGCTCGCCGGCCGGTGATGGTACGCAGTATTTT,CASSPAGDGTQYF
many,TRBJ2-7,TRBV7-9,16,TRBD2,TGTGCCAGCAGCTCCTTAGAGAGCGGGGGTCGGTACGAGCAGTACTTC,CASSSLESGGRYEQYF
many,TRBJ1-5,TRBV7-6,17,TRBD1,TGTGCCAGCAATCAGGGCCAACAGGGGTGGGACAATCAGCCCCAGCATTTT,CASNQGQQGWDNQPQHF
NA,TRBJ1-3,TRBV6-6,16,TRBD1,TGTGCCAGCAGTTACCAACAGGGGGCCTCTGGAAACACCATATATTTT,CASSYQQGASGNTIYF
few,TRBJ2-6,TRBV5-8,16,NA,TGTGCCAGCAGCTTAGGCATCCTGGGAGGGGCCAACGTCCTGACTTTC,CASSLGILGGANVLTF
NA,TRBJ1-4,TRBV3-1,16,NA,TGTGCCAGCAGCCAATGGGGTCCGAGTCCCTCGGAAAAACTGTTTTTT,CASSQWGPSPSEKLFF
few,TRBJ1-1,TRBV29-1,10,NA,TGCAGCGTTGAAGTGGGTCGTGCTTTCTTT,CSVEVGRAFF
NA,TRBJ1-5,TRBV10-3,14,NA,TGTGCCATCAGCACAGGGAACGGCAATCAGCCCCAGCATTTT,CAISTGNGNQPQHF
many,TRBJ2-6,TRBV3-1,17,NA,TGTGCCAGCAGCCAAGGGGTGGGAGCCTCTGGGGCCAACGTCCTGACTTTC,CASSQGVGASGANVLTF
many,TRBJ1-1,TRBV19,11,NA,TGTGCCAGTAGTAAAGGGTGGGTGGCTTTCTTT,CASSKGWVAFF
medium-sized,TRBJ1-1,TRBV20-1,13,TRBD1,TGCAGTGCTAGAGGAGACAGGGACACTGAAGCTTTCTTT,CSARGDRDTEAFF
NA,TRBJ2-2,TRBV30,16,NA,TGTGCCTGGAGTGTCGGAGCGCGGGGCCCCACCGGGGAGCTGTTTTTT,CAWSVGARGPTGELFF
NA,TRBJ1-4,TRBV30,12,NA,TGTGCCTGGAAAGGGAATAATGAAAAACTGTTTTTT,CAWKGNNEKLFF
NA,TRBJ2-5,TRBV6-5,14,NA,TGTGCCAGCAGTCCGGGGCCCAAGGGGGAGACCCAGTACTTC,CASSPGPKGETQYF
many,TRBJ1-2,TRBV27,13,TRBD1,TGTGCCAGCAGTATGACAGGGTCCCATGGCTACACCTTC,CASSMTGSHGYTF
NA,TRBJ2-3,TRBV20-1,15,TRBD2,TGCAGTGCTAGAGATAGCGGGAGCCCCTCAGATACGCAGTATTTT,CSARDSGSPSDTQYF
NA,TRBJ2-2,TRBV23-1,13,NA,TGCGCCAGCAGTCACGGGGTTGGCGGGGAGCTGTTTTTT,CASSHGVGGELFF
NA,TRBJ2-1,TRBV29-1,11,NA,TGCAGCGGCCAAGAATACAATGAGCAGTTCTTC,CSGQEYNEQFF
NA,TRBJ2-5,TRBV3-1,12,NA,TGTGCCAACAGCCTCCCCTGGGAGACCCAGTACTTC,CANSLPWETQYF
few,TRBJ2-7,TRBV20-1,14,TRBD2,TGCAGTGCCACGCTAGCGGGCGCTTCCTACGAGCAGTACTTC,CSATLAGASYEQYF
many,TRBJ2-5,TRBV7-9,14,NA,TGTGCCAGCCATACCGCCGGACGCCAAGAGACCCAGTACTTC,CASHTAGRQETQYF
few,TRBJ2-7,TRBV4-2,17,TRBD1,TGTGCCAGCAGCCAAGGGTTCCCGGGACAGGGACGCAACGAGCAGTACTTC,CASSQGFPGQGRNEQYF
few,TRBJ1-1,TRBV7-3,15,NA,TGTGCCAGCAGCTCTTACCCGGGGGGCACTGAAAAAGCTTTCTTT,CASSSYPGGTEKAFF
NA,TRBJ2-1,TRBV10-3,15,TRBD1,TGTGCCATCAGCGGGACAGGGTATCGCTACAATGAGCAGTTCTTC,CAISGTGYRYNEQFF
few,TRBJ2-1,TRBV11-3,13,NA,TGTGCCATCTCCTCGGGGACCTACAATGAGCAGTTCTTC,CAISSGTYNEQFF
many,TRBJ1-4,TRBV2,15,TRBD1,TGTGCCAGCAGCGTCATGGGGACAGGGAATGAAAAACTGTTTTTT,CASSVMGTGNEKLFF
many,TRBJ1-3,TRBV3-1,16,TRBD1,TGTGCCAGCAGCCCTCATGGACAGGGCGCGGGAAACACCATATATTTT,CASSPHGQGAGNTIYF
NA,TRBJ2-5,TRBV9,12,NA,TGTGCCAGCAGCGTAGATGGGGCGACCCAGTACTTC,CASSVDGATQYF
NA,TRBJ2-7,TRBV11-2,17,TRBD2,TGTGCCAGCAGCTCCGACCGACTAGCGGGATTACGCTACGAGCAGTACTTC,CASSSDRLAGLRYEQYF
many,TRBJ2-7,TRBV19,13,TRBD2,TGTGCCAGTAGTGGTGGGACTAGCTACGAGCAGTACTTC,CASSGGTSYEQYF
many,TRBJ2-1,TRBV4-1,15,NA,TGCGCCAGCAGCCAAGAAGGTTTGGGCTACAATGAGCAGTTCTTC,CASSQEGLGYNEQFF
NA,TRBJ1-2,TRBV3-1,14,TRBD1,TGTGCCAGCAGCCCGGGACAGGGCTCAGGTGGCTACACCTTC,CASSPGQGSGGYTF
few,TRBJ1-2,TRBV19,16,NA,TGTGCCAGTAGTATGAGCAGGGCAGAGTCTAACTATGGCTACACCTTC,CASSMSRAESNYGYTF
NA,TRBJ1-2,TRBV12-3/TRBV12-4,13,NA,TGTGCCAGCGCGACTGGGGGGCTATATGGCTACACCTTC,CASATGGLYGYTF
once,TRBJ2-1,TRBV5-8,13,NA,TGTGCCAGCAGCTTTGACAGGTACAATGAGCAGTTCTTC,CASSFDRYNEQFF
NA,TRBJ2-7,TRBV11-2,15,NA,TGTGCCAGCAGCTCCCTCCGGGGGACGACCTACGAGCAGTACTTC,CASSSLRGTTYEQYF
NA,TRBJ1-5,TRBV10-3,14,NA,TGTGCCATCAGTGGGGCAGGGAGCAATCAGCCCCAGCATTTT,CAISGAGSNQPQHF
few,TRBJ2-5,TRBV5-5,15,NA,TGTGCCAGCAGCTTACATACTGGACAGCGGGAGACCCAGTACTTC,CASSLHTGQRETQYF
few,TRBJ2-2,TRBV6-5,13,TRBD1,TGTGCCAGCTGCGACAGGGTTCCCGGGGAGCTGTTTTTT,CASCDRVPGELFF
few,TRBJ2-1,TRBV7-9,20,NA,TGTGCCAGCAGCTTAATTCTGGGCGGATTTCGACGAGGGGGATACAATGAGCAGTTCTTC,CASSLILGGFRRGGYNEQFF
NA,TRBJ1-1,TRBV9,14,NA,TGTGCCAGCAGCGTAGAAGAGGGGTCCACTGAAGCTTTCTTT,CASSVEEGSTEAFF
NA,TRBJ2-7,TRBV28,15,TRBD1,TGTGCCAGCAGTCCCCCCGGGACAGGGGGCCACGAGCAGTACTTC,CASSPPGTGGHEQYF
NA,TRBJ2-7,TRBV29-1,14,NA,TGCAGCGTTGAATTGGGGCACCAACCCTACGAGCAGTACTTC,CSVELGHQPYEQYF
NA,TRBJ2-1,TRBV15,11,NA,TGTGCCACCAGCGATTACAATGAGCAGTTCTTC,CATSDYNEQFF
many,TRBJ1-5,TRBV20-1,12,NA,TGCAGTGCTCGGGACGGAAATCAGCCCCAGCATTTT,CSARDGNQPQHF
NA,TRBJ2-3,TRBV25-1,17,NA,TGTGCCAGCAGTGAAGAGAGAGGGGTTGTGGGCACAGATACGCAGTATTTT,CASSEERGVVGTDTQYF
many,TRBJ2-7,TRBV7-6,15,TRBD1,TGTGCCAGCAGCTTAGACAGGGGCAAAACCTACGAGCAGTACTTC,CASSLDRGKTYEQYF
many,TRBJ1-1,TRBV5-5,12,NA,TGTGCCAGCAGCGGGGGTAACACTGAAGCTTTCTTT,CASSGGNTEAFF
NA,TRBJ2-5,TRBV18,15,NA,TGTGCCAGCTCACTCGGACCGATCTCCCCAGAGACCCAGTACTTC,CASSLGPISPETQYF
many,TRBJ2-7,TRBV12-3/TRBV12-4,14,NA,TGTGCCAGCAGTTCCTCTCCCACCCCCTACGAGCAGTACTTC,CASSSSPTPYEQYF